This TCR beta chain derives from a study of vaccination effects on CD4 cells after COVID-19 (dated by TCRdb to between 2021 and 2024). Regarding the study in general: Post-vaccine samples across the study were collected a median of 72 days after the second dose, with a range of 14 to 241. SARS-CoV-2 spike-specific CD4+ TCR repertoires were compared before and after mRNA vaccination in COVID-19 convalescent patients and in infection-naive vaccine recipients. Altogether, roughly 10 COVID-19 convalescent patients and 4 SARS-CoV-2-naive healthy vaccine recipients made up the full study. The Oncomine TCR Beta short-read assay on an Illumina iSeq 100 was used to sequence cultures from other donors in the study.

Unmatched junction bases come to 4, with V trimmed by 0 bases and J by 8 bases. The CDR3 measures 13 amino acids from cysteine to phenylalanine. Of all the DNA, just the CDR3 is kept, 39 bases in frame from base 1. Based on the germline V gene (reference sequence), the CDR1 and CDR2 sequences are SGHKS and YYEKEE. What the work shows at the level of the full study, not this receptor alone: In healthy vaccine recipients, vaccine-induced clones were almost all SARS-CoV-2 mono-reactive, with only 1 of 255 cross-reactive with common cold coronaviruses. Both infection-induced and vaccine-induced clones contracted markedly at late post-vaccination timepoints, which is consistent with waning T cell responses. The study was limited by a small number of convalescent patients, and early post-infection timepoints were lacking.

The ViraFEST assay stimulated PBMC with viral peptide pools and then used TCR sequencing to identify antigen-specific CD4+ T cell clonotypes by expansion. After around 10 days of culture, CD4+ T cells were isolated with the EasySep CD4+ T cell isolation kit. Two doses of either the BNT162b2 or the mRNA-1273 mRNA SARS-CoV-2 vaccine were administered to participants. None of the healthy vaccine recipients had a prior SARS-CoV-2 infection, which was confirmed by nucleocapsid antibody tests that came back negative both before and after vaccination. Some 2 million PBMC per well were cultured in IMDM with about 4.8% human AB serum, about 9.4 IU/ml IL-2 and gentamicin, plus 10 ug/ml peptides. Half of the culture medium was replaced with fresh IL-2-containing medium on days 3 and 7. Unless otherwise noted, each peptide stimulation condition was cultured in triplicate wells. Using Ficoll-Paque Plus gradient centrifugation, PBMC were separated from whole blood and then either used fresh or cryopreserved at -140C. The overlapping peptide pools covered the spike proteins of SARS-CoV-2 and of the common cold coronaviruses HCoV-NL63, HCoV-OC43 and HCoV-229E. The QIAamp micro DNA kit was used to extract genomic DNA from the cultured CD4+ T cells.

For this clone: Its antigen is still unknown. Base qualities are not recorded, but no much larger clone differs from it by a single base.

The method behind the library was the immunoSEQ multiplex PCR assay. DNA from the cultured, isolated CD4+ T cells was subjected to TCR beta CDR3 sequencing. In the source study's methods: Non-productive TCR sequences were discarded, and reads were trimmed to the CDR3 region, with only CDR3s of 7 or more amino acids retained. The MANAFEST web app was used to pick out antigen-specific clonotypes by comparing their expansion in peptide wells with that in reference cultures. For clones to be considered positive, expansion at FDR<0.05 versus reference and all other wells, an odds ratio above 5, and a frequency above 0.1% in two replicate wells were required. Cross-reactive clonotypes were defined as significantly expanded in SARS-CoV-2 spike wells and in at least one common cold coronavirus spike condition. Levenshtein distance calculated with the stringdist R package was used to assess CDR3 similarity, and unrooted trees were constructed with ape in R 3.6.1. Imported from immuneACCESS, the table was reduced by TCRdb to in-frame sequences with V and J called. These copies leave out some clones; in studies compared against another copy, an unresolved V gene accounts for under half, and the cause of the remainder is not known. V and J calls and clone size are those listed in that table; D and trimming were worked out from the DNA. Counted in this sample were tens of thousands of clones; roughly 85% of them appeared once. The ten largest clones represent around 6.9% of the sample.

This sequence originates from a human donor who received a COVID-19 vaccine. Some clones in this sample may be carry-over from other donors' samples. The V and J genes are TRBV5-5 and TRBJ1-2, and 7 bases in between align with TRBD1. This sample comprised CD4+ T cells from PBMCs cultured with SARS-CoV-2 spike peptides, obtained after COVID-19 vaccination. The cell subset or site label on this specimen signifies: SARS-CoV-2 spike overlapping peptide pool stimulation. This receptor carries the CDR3 CASSLGQGLGYTF. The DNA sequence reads TGTGCCAGCAGCTTGGGACAGGGTTTAGGCTACACCTTC.